Presented here are 22 T cell receptor beta chains from one specimen sequenced in a study of T cell responses to AZD1222 COVID-19 vaccine. Using immunoSEQ multiplex PCR, the repertoire was profiled, and TCRdb retains in-frame clones only, with some absent. The sample holds 100,000 or so clones, approximately 87% seen once. Specimen: peripheral blood, collected on day 0 of AZD1222 vaccination. These receptors were obtained from an adult in good health.

In its sample, this clone was seen once. The gene calls are TRBV10-2 and TRBJ1-5; D is unclear. V dropped 2 bases and J dropped 7 bases, with 12 bases sitting between them. Germline-derived CDR1 and CDR2 are WSHSY and SAAADI. This CDR3 region has 14 residues. The CDR3 is CASSEPGSGQPQHF. The DNA of the CDR3 is TGCGCCAGCAGTGAGCCCGGGTCGGGACAGCCCCAGCATTTT.

The V gene is TRBV7-2, the J gene TRBJ2-1; 9 positions agree with TRBD2. The trim removed 5 bases at V and 4 bases at J, leaving 12 bases unmatched. CDR1 is SGHTA and CDR2 is FQGNSA in the germline V gene. This CDR3 contains 17 residues. DNA for the CDR3: TGTGCCAGCAGCCCACGACTAGCGGACCGGAAATACAATGAGCAGTTCTTC. It codes for CASSPRLADRKYNEQFF.

This chain links TRBV5-6 with TRBJ1-1, with 10 bases aligning to TRBD1. Germline CDR1 is SGHDT and CDR2 is YYEEEE. The CDR3 length is 13 residues. The V gene end was trimmed by 4 bases and the J gene end by 6 bases; junction bases not matched to a gene: 3. Written as DNA, the CDR3 is TGTGCCAGCAGCCGGGACAGGGGAGCTGAAGCTTTCTTT. This gives the protein CASSRDRGAEAFF.

The chain recombines TRBV28 with TRBJ1-2; D may be TRBD1 (6 bases). CDR3 length: 12 amino acids. Trimming shortened V by 6 bases and J by 6 bases, and 11 bases separated the two germline ends. CDR1 is MDHEN, CDR2 SYDVKM, per germline. CDR3 DNA sequence: TGTGCCAGCAGCCGGACAGTGGATGGCTACACCTTC. Translation: CASSRTVDGYTF.

The chain couples TRBV6-2 or TRBV6-3 to TRBJ2-2; 11 bases are a match to TRBD2. J was trimmed by 0 bases and V by 4 bases; bases with no gene match: 7. The CDR3 covers 18 residues. The germline CDR1 and CDR2 sequences are MNHEY and SVGEGT. CDR3 nucleotide sequence: TGTGCCAGCAGTTGGACTAGCGGGCGTCGGCCGAACACCGGGGAGCTGTTTTTT. Residues: CASSWTSGRRPNTGELFF.

CDR3 in amino acids: CASSQDGTTTYNEQFF. CDR3 sequence (DNA): TGTGCCAGCAGCCAAGATGGGACTACCACTTACAATGAGCAGTTCTTC. J is TRBJ2-1 and V is TRBV4-2; the match to TRBD2 covers 7 bases. This CDR3 comprises 16 residues. V was pared by 0 bases and J by 4 bases, with 6 bases of the junction left unmatched. From germline, CDR1 is LGHNA and CDR2 YNFKEQ.

The CDR3 DNA sequence: TGTGCCAGCAGAGCGGGGGGGTCTGTACCTAACAATGAGCAGTTCTTC. Translating it yields CASRAGGSVPNNEQFF. The rearrangement joins TRBV5-4 to TRBJ2-1; TRBD2 matches 10 bases. Germline CDR1 reads SGHNT; CDR2 reads YYREEE (reference sequence). CDR3 length: 16 residues. V shed 5 bases and J 5 bases; nucleotides not matched to a gene: 10.

This chain connects TRBV5-6 to TRBJ1-2, with 9 bases matching TRBD1. Losses at the gene ends were 0 bases for V and 7 bases for J; bases not matched to a gene: 7. CDR1 is SGHDT and CDR2 is YYEEEE in the germline V gene. There are 15 residues in the CDR3. CDR3 sequence: CASSLGDRVWSGYTF. Here the CDR3 DNA reads TGTGCCAGCAGCTTGGGGGACAGGGTTTGGAGTGGCTACACCTTC.

V gene TRBV11-2 combines with J gene TRBJ2-5; D not certain. Germline CDR1 SGHAT, CDR2 FQNNGV. The CDR3 length is 15 residues. V dropped 2 bases and J dropped 2 bases, with 12 bases sitting between them. CDR3 region: CASSLREITQETQYF. For the CDR3, the DNA is TGTGCCAGCAGCTTAAGGGAAATAACTCAAGAGACCCAGTACTTC. The whole variable domain, remainder taken from reference TRBV11-2 and TRBJ2-5, is EAGVAQSPRYKIIEKRQSVAFWCNPISGHATLYWYQQILGQGPKLLIQFQNNGVVDDSQLPKDRFSAERLKGVDSTLKIQPAKLEDSAVYLCASSLREITQETQYFGPGTRLLVL.

This rearrangement joins TRBV19 to TRBJ1-5; no definite D call. Trimming pared 5 bases from V and 3 bases from J, leaving 14 bases between. Germline V gene data show CDR1 as LNHDA and CDR2 as SQIVND (reference sequence). This CDR3 has 15 amino acids. The CDR3 protein is CASSPPPGNNQPQHF. The CDR3 DNA sequence: TGTGCCAGTAGTCCCCCACCGGGCAACAATCAGCCCCAGCATTTT.

The rearrangement links TRBV27 to TRBJ1-2; TRBD1 agrees at 8 bases. After removal of 2 bases from V and 8 bases from J, the junction contained 7 bases not matched to a gene. Germline loops: CDR1 MNHEY, CDR2 SMNVEV (reference sequence). The CDR3 extends over 14 amino acids. The CDR3 spells CASSLGTGRSGYTF. The CDR3 DNA follows: TGTGCCAGCAGTTTAGGGACAGGCCGATCCGGCTACACCTTC.

This chain joins TRBV14 and TRBJ1-4; TRBD1 is a possible D gene (5 bases). The CDR3 extends over 19 amino acids. Trimming pared 1 base from V and 8 bases from J, leaving 26 bases between. Germline loops: CDR1 SGHDN, CDR2 FVKESK. In DNA, the CDR3 is TGTGCCAGCAGCCAAGCTTACATCGGGGCCTACGTTGATTGGGAAAAACTGTTTTTT. As protein: CASSQAYIGAYVDWEKLFF.

The chain combines TRBV3-1 (or the pseudogene TRBV3-2) with TRBJ1-1, with D possibly being TRBD1 (5 bases). V lost 4 bases and J lost 5, with 11 bases in between. In germline, CDR1 is LGHDT, CDR2 YNNKEL (reference sequence). The CDR3 consists of 13 residues. CDR3 coding DNA: TGTGCCAGCAGCCGCATGACAGAGACTGAAGCTTTCTTT. Amino acids: CASSRMTETEAFF.

V usage is TRBV19 and J usage is TRBJ2-4; no clear D gene. V gave up 3 bases and J gave up 0 bases, with 12 bases separating them. This CDR3 spans 16 amino acids. Per germline, CDR1 LNHDA and CDR2 SQIVND (reference sequence). CDR3 loop: CASSISALVAKNIQYF. The CDR3 nucleotides are TGTGCCAGTAGTATTTCAGCCCTCGTAGCCAAAAACATTCAGTACTTC.

The genes are TRBV9 and TRBJ1-4; D perhaps matches TRBD1 (5 bases). The CDR3 runs 14 residues. CDR1 and CDR2 (germline): SGDLS, YYNGEE. Trimming removed 4 bases at V and 8 bases at J, with 15 bases between. The CDR3 DNA sequence: TGTGCCAGCAGCCGGGGGGTTCAGTCGGAAAAACTGTTTTTT. Its translation: CASSRGVQSEKLFF.

The chain recombines TRBV7-9 with TRBJ2-2; D is unclear. CDR1 and CDR2 from the germline V gene are SEHNR and FQNEAQ (reference sequence). The V end lost 2 bases, the J end lost 2 bases, and 6 bases lay between the germline ends. CDR3 length: 14 residues. The CDR3 loop is CASSLTLNTGELFF. The DNA of the CDR3 is TGTGCCAGCAGCTTAACTCTTAACACCGGGGAGCTGTTTTTT.

The genes are TRBV11-3 and TRBJ1-1; perhaps TRBD1 as D (5 bases). Germline V gene data show CDR1 as SGHNT and CDR2 as YENEEA. Deletions cut 4 bases from V and 5 bases from J, with 17 bases between. The CDR3 runs to 15 residues. CDR3 bases: TGTGCCAGCAGCTCTCGGGGACTGATTTGGACTGAAGCTTTCTTT. It is translated as CASSSRGLIWTEAFF. Complete variable domain (other parts from reference TRBV11-3 and TRBJ1-1): EAGVVQSPRYKIIEKKQPVAFWCNPISGHNTLYWYLQNLGQGPELLIRYENEEAVDDSQLPKDRFSAERLKGVDSTLKIQPAELGDSAVYLCASSSRGLIWTEAFFGQGTRLTVV.

The gene calls are TRBV13 and TRBJ1-2; D is undetermined. With 5 bases removed from V and 6 bases from J, the gap between germline ends came to 22 bases. Per the germline V gene, CDR1 is PRHDT and CDR2 is FYEKMQ (reference sequence). This CDR3 region has 16 residues. The CDR3 spells CASSPKLGRATDGYTF. In nucleotides, the CDR3 is TGTGCCAGCAGCCCAAAGCTTGGCCGGGCCACGGATGGCTACACCTTC. The full variable domain, in which reference TRBV13 and TRBJ1-2 provide the parts outside the CDR3, is AAGVIQSPRHLIKEKRETATLKCYPIPRHDTVYWYQQGPGQDPQFLISFYEKMQSDKGSIPDRFSAQQFSDYHSELNMSSLELGDSALYFCASSPKLGRATDGYTFGSGTRLTVV.

The chain employs TRBV29-1 and TRBJ2-5, with D unclear. The CDR3 runs to 13 residues. From germline, CDR1 is SQVTM and CDR2 ANQGSEA. With 8 bases removed from V and 5 bases from J, the gap between germline ends came to 18 bases. CDR3 sequence (DNA): TGCAGCCAAAAAGAAGGTTTTGGCGAGACCCAGTACTTC. This encodes CSQKEGFGETQYF.

The J gene is TRBJ1-1, the V gene TRBV15; no reliable D call. Per the germline V gene, CDR1 is LNHNV and CDR2 is YYDKDF (reference sequence). Trimming pared 0 bases from V and 0 bases from J, leaving 17 bases between. This CDR3 region has 18 residues. CDR3 nucleotides: TGTGCCACCAGCAGAGATCCCCAGGAGAGAGACATGAACACTGAAGCTTTCTTT. Its translation is CATSRDPQERDMNTEAFF.

The chain uses TRBV21-1 and TRBJ2-2; the tabulated D call, TRBD2, remains unverified against the DNA. TRBV21-1 is marked as a pseudogene. This CDR3 contains 16 residues. The CDR3 loop reads CASSPGTSGSPGELFF. CDR3 nucleotide sequence: TGTGCCAGCAGCCCGGGGACTAGCGGGAGCCCCGGGGAGCTGTTTTTT.

This sequence joins TRBV28 and TRBJ2-7, with 10 bases that match TRBD2. V lost 6 bases, J lost 3 bases, and 5 bases stayed unmatched. The germline gives CDR1 MDHEN, CDR2 SYDVKM. The CDR3 is 14 amino acids. CDR3 coding DNA: TGTGCCAGCAGGACTAGCGGGCCGTTCTACGAGCAGTACTTC. Its protein is CASRTSGPFYEQYF. The variable domain in full, completed from reference TRBV28 and TRBJ2-7, reads DVKVTQSSRYLVKRTGEKVFLECVQDMDHENMFWYRQDPGLGLRLIYFSYDVKMKEKGDIPEGYSVSREKKERFSLILESASTNQTSMYLCASRTSGPFYEQYFGPGTRLTVT.